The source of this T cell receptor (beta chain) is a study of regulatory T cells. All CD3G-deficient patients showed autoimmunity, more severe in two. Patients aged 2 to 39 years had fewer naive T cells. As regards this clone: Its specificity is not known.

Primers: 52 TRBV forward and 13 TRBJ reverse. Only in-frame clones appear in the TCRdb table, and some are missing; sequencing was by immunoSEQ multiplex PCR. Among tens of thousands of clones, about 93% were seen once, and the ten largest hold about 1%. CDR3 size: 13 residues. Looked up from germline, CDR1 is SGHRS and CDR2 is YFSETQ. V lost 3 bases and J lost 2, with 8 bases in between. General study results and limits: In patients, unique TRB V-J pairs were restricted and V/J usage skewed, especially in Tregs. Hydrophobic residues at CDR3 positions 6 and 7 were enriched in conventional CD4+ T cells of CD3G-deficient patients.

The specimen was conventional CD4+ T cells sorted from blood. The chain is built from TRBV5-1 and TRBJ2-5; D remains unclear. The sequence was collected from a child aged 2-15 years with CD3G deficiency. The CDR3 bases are TGCGCCAGCAGCTCGGACGGACAAGAGACCCAGTACTTC. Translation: CASSSDGQETQYF.